The source of this T cell receptor (beta chain) is a study of blood T cell repertoires in COVID-19. The wider study: Samples taken during acute and convalescent COVID-19 were collected in the United States, Italy and Spain. Sources were T cells, B-cell-depleted T cells, or PBMCs; the material itself was cDNA or gDNA.

This clone was counted a few times. Per the study methods: How many nucleated cells were present was estimated from reference gene primer amplification. Generated by immunoSEQ multiplex PCR, the TCRdb table keeps only in-frame clones and is missing some. The V and J calls and clone size were taken over from that table, and D and trimming were inferred from the DNA. The sample lists roughly 230,000 clones; 85% were seen once. Sample: peripheral blood. The clonotype originates from a man aged 45 to 65 with COVID-19, enrolled during active disease.

In DNA form, the CDR3 reads TGTGCCAGCAGGCGGGGACTAGCGGGGGCCCGACTCTACGAGCAGTACTTC. The encoded protein is CASRRGLAGARLYEQYF. V usage is TRBV28 and J usage is TRBJ2-7; 14 bases align to TRBD2. The CDR3 loop spans 17 amino acids. Germline trimming cut 6 bases from V and 3 bases from J; bases unmatched to any gene: 10. From germline, CDR1 is MDHEN and CDR2 SYDVKM.